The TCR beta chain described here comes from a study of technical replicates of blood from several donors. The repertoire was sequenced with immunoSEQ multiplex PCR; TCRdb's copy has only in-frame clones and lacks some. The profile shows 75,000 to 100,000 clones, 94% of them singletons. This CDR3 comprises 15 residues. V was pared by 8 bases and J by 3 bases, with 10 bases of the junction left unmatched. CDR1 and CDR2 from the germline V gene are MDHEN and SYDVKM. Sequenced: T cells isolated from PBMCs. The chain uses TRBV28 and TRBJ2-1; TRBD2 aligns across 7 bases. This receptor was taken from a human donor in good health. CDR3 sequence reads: CASGLAGLHYNEQFF. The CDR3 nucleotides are TGTGCCAGCGGGTTAGCGGGCCTTCACTACAATGAGCAGTTCTTC.